This T cell receptor (beta chain) was recovered during a study of T cells in Graves' hyperthyroidism and ophthalmopathy. The CDR3 extends over 13 amino acids. Looked up from germline, CDR1 is MNHNS and CDR2 is SASEGT. Reasons for excluding patients were uncontrolled infection, other autoimmune disease, pregnancy or lactation. Clinical symptoms, serum thyroxine and TRAb, thyroid ultrasound and orbital computed tomography together formed the diagnostic basis. The study's findings and limits: Most thyroid clonotypes expanded above 0.001 appeared in blood too.

The investigators amplified TCR beta CDR3 regions from RNA transcripts. HTBI primers were the set used in a first-round RT-PCR of the TCR CDR3. TCRdb re-called the multiplex PCR reads with MiXCR, one entry per CDR3 protein. Altogether nearly 750,000 distinct CDR3 sequences are present, 35% being singletons, with the ten largest covering less than 35%. This clonotype turned up a few times. Its cognate antigen is unknown. The junction shows a germline mismatch at one end, possibly a read error. V and J are TRBV6-1 and TRBJ1-5, with 9 bases aligning to TRBD1. This TCR derives from a woman between 40 and 50 years old with Graves' hyperthyroidism. Material for sequencing was blood. The CDR3 coding sequence is TGTACCAGTGGGACAGGGATCAATCAGCCCCAGCATTTT. It yields the protein CTSGTGINQPQHF.